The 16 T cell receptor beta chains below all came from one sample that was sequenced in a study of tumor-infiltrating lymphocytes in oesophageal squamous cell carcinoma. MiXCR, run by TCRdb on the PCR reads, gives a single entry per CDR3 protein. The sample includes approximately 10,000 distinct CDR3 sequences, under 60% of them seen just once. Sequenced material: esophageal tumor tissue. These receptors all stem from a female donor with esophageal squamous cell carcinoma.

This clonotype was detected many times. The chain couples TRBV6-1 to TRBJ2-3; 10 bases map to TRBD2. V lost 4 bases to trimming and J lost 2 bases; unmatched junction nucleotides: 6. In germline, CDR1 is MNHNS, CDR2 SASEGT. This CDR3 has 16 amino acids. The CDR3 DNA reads TGTGCCAGCAGTGCAAGGACTAGCGGCAACACAGATACGCAGTATTTT. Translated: CASSARTSGNTDTQYF.

The CDR3 region has the DNA TGTGCCATCAGTGTCGATAGCTCCTACAATGAGCAGTACTTC. Protein: CAISVDSSYNEQYF. The chain carries TRBV10-3 and TRBJ2-1; D unresolved. The J call may be incorrect, as the DNA end agrees better with TRBJ2-7. The CDR3 contains 14 residues. Germline values: CDR1 ENHRY, CDR2 SYGVKD.

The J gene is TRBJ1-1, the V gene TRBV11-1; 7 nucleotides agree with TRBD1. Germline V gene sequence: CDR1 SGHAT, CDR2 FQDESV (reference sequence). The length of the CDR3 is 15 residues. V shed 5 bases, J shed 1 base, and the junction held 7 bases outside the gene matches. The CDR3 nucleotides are TGTGCCAGCAGCCCTCTGGCAGGGGGGAACACTGAAGCTTTCTTT. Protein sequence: CASSPLAGGNTEAFF.

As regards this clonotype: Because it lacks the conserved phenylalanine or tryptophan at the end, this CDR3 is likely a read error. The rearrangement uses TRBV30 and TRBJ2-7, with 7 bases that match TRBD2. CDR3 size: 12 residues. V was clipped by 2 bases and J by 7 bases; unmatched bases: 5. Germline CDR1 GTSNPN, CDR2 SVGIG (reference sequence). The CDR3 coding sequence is TGTGCCTGGAGTCGGGGGGTTGGGGAGCAGTACTAC. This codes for CAWSRGVGEQYY.

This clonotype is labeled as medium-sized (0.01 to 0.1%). The CDR3 DNA sequence: TGTGCCAGCAGCTTACACAGCATGAACACTGAAGCTTTCTTT. This gives the protein CASSLHSMNTEAFF. The chain combines TRBV7-2 with TRBJ1-1; D uncertain. There are 14 residues in the CDR3. CDR1 is SGHTA and CDR2 is FQGNSA in the germline V gene. Trimming shortened V by 2 bases and J by 0 bases, and 7 bases separated the two germline ends.

The CDR3 nucleotides read TGCGCCAGCAGTGAACTTCGGGGCTATACCTACAATGAGCAGTTCTTC. Protein: CASSELRGYTYNEQFF. The chain has TRBV10-2 and TRBJ2-1; D assignment may be TRBD1 or TRBD2 (5 bases each). The CDR3 loop spans 16 amino acids. Trimming removed 3 bases from V and 2 bases from J, with 14 bases in between. Germline-derived CDR1 and CDR2 are WSHSY and SAAADI.

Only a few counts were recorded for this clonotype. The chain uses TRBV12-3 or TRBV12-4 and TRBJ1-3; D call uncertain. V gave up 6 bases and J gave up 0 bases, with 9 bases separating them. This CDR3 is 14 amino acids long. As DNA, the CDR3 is TGTGCCAGCAGGACGTGGTCCTCTGGAAACACCATATATTTT. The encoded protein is CASRTWSSGNTIYF.

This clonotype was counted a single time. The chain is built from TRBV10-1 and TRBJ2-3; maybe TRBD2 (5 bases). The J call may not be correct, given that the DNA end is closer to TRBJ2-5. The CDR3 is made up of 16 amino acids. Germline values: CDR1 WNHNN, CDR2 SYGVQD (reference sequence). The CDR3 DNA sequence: TGCGCCAGCAGTGAGTCTCGCCTAGCCAACCAAGAGACCCAGTACTTC. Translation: CASSESRLANQETQYF.

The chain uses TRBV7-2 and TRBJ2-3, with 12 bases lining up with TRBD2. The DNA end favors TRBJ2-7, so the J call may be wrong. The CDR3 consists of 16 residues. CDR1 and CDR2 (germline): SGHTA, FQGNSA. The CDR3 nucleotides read TGTGCCAGCAGCTTAGGGCTAGCGGGAGGGTTGGACGAGCAGTACTTC. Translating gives CASSLGLAGGLDEQYF.

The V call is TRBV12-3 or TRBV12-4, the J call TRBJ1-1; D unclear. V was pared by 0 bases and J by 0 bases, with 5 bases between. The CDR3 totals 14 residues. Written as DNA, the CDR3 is TGTGCCAGCAGTTTAGCGCAGGTGAACACTGAAGCTTTCTTT. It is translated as CASSLAQVNTEAFF.

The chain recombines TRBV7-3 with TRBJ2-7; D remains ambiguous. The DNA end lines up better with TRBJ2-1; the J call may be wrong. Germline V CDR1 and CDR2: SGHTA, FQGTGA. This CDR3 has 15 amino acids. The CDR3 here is CASSLNPGPYNEQFF. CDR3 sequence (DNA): TGTGCCAGCAGCTTAAACCCCGGACCATACAATGAGCAGTTCTTC.

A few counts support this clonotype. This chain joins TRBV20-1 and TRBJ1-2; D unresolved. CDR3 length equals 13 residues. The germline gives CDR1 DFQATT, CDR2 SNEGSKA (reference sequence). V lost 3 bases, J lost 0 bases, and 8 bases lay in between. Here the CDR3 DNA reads TGCAGTGCTAGCGTGGGCACTAACTATGGCTACACCTTC. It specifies CSASVGTNYGYTF.

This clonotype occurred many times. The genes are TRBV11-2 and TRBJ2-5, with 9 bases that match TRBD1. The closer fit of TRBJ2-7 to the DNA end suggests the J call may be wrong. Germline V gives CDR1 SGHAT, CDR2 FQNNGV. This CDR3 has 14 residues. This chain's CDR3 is CASSSGQGHYEQYF. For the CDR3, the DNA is TGTGCCAGCAGCTCCGGACAGGGGCACTACGAGCAGTACTTC.

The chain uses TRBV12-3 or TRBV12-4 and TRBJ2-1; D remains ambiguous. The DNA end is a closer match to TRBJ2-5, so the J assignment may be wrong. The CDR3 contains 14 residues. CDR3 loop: CASSLSRLQETQYF. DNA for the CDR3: TGTGCCAGCAGTTTAAGCCGGCTACAAGAGACCCAGTACTTC.

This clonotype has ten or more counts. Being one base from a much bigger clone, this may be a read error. The CDR3 protein is CASSRRRPREQYF. CDR3 coding DNA: TGTGCCAGCAGCCGCCGGCGCCCCCGGGAGCAGTACTTC. V usage is TRBV7-9 and J usage is TRBJ2-3; D uncertain. The J call could be wrong; TRBJ2-7 is a better fit for the DNA end. This CDR3 comprises 13 residues. The V gene's germline CDR1 is SEHNR and CDR2 FQNEAQ (reference sequence).

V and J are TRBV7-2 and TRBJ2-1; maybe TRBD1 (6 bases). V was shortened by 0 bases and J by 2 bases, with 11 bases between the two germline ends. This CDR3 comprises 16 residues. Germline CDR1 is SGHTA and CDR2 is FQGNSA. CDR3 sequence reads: CASSLAAGEPYNEQFF. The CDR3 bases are TGTGCCAGCAGCTTAGCGGCAGGGGAGCCCTACAATGAGCAGTTCTTC.